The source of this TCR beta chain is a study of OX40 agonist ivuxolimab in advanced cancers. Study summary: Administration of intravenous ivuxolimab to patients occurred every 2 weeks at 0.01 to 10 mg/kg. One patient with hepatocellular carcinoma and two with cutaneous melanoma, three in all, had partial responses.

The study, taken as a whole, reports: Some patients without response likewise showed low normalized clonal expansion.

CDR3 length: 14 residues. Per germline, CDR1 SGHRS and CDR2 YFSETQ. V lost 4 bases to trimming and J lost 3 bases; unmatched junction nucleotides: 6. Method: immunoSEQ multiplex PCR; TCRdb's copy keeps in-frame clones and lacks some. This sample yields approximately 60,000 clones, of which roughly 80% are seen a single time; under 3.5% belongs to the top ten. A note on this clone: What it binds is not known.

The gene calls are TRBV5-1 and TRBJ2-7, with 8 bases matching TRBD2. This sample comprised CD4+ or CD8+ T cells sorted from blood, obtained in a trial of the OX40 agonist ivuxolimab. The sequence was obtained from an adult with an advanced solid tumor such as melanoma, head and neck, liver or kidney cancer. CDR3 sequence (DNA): TGCGCCAGCAGCCCCGGGGGGGGCAACTACGAGCAGTACTTC. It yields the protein CASSPGGGNYEQYF.